The 10 T cell receptor beta chains reported below all come from one sample, sequenced in a study of T cell changes during pregnancy in multiple sclerosis. Sequencing used immunoSEQ multiplex PCR; TCRdb keeps in-frame clones, though not all of them. The sample shows 30,000 to 40,000 clones, around 89% of them seen only once. The sample here was CD4+ T cells from peripheral blood mononuclear cells, taken in the second trimester of pregnancy. These receptors were obtained from a female donor with multiple sclerosis, enrolled in a pregnancy study.

This rearrangement joins TRBV18 to TRBJ2-3, with unresolved D. CDR3 length equals 16 residues. The V and J ends lost 6 bases and 0 bases respectively, with 16 bases between them. Per germline, CDR1 KGHSH and CDR2 LQKENI. The CDR3 is CASSPLVAGSTDTQYF. CDR3 DNA: TGTGCCAGCTCGCCGTTGGTAGCTGGGAGCACAGATACGCAGTATTTT.

Written as DNA, the CDR3 is TGTGCCACGACTAGTGGGGGGATCAACACTGAAGCTTTCTTT. It translates to CATTSGGINTEAFF. The genes are TRBV30 and TRBJ1-1; D might be TRBD1 (5 bases). Trimming took off 8 bases at V and 2 bases at J, with 18 bases between the two ends. The germline gives CDR1 GTSNPN, CDR2 SVGIG (reference sequence). This CDR3 has 14 amino acids. Full variable domain (outside the CDR3, taken from reference TRBV30 and TRBJ1-1): SQTIHQWPATLVQPVGSPLSLECTVEGTSNPNLYWYRQAAGRGLQLLFYSVGIGQISSEVPQNLSASRPQDRQFILSSKKLLLSDSGFYLCATTSGGINTEAFFGQGTRLTVV.

V gene TRBV6-1 combines with J gene TRBJ2-7; D is unresolved. The CDR3 has 9 amino acids. Germline CDR1 is MNHNS and CDR2 is SASEGT. V was trimmed by 8 bases and J by 3 bases, leaving 2 bases between them. The CDR3 sequence is CASHYEQYF. The CDR3 coding sequence is TGTGCCAGCCACTACGAGCAGTACTTC.

This clone was picked up one time. The J gene is TRBJ2-3, the V gene TRBV30; D uncertain. The CDR3 has 14 amino acids. The germline CDR1 and CDR2 sequences are GTSNPN and SVGIG (reference sequence). V dropped 0 bases and J dropped 6 bases, with 13 bases sitting between them. The CDR3 loop is CAWSVSLNTDTQYF. CDR3 in DNA: TGTGCCTGGAGTGTATCCCTTAACACGGATACGCAGTATTTT.

This clone showed up just once. The chain uses TRBV4-3 and TRBJ2-7; D might be TRBD1 (5 bases). The CDR3 runs 15 residues. The V end lost 4 bases, the J end lost 1 base, and 14 bases lay between the germline ends. From germline, CDR1 is LGHNA and CDR2 YSLEER. The CDR3 loop reads CASSPQAQGSYEQYF. DNA for the CDR3: TGCGCCAGCAGCCCCCAGGCGCAGGGATCCTACGAGCAGTACTTC.

V gene TRBV4-3 combines with J gene TRBJ1-4; TRBD1 agrees at 7 bases. V trimming: 5 bases; J trimming: 8 bases; junction bases outside the gene matches: 11. CDR1 is LGHNA and CDR2 is YSLEER in the germline V gene. This CDR3 region has 15 residues. CDR3 coding DNA: TGCGCCAGCAGCAGACGAGGACAGGTCGGAGAAAAACTGTTTTTT. Amino acid sequence: CASSRRGQVGEKLFF.

The CDR3 DNA is TGCGCCAGCAGCCAAGATCAATCGGGCAGGGGTAGCAATCAGCCCCAGCATTTT. Encoded protein: CASSQDQSGRGSNQPQHF. V is TRBV4-1 and J is TRBJ1-5, with D possibly being TRBD1 (6 bases). The CDR3 runs 18 residues. Germline V lookup: CDR1 MGHRA, CDR2 YSYEKL. V was shortened by 0 bases and J by 0 bases, with 15 bases between the two germline ends.

The CDR3 nucleotides read TGCGCCAGCAGCCTAGGCCTTCTAAGCTCCTACAATGAGCAGTTCTTC. Its protein is CASSLGLLSSYNEQFF. The V and J genes are TRBV5-1 and TRBJ2-1; D is unresolved. From germline, CDR1 is SGHRS and CDR2 YFSETQ. The CDR3 consists of 16 residues. Trimming shortened V by 4 bases and J by 0 bases, and 14 bases separated the two germline ends.

The rearrangement joins TRBV6-5 to TRBJ1-5; D remains ambiguous. V lost 2 bases, J lost 5 bases, and 10 bases lay in between. CDR3 size: 14 residues. From germline, CDR1 is MNHEY and CDR2 SVGAGI. This CDR3 reads CASSYSELDQPQHF. The CDR3 nucleotides read TGTGCCAGCAGTTACAGTGAGTTGGATCAGCCCCAGCATTTT.

The chain combines TRBV11-1 with TRBJ1-2, with TRBD1 matching over 9 bases. Per germline, CDR1 SGHAT and CDR2 FQDESV (reference sequence). The junction had 11 bases not matched to a gene; V was cut back by 5 bases and J by 4 bases. The CDR3 is made up of 16 amino acids. CDR3 nucleotide sequence: TGTGCCAGCAGCCGGGGACAGGGTCCCCTTTTCTATGGCTACACCTTC. Its translation is CASSRGQGPLFYGYTF.